One sample yielded the 10 T cell receptor beta chains listed below, sequenced in a study of T cell responses to AZD1222 COVID-19 vaccine. Sequenced by immunoSEQ multiplex PCR; TCRdb stores in-frame clones only, minus some. The sample includes roughly 150,000 clones, roughly nine tenths of them seen just once. Sequencing used peripheral blood, obtained 28 days after the second AZD1222 dose. The source of these receptors is an adult who received the AZD1222 COVID-19 vaccine.

This clone was picked up one time. This CDR3 reads CASSQALDGYYNSPLHF. CDR3 nucleotides: TGTGCCAGCAGCCAAGCCTTGGACGGTTACTATAATTCACCCCTCCACTTT. V and J are TRBV14 and TRBJ1-6; D not certain. This CDR3 is 17 amino acids long. Germline-derived CDR1 and CDR2 are SGHDN and FVKESK. The V end lost 1 base, the J end lost 3 bases, and 13 bases lay between the germline ends.

This chain connects TRBV19 to TRBJ2-3; D might be TRBD1 (6 bases). Looked up from germline, CDR1 is LNHDA and CDR2 is SQIVND (reference sequence). Between the trimmed V and J ends, which lost 3 bases and 3 bases, there was a span of 10 bases. The CDR3 contains 14 residues. The CDR3 DNA reads as TGTGCCAGTAGTATTGTGGGGGCGACAGATACGCAGTATTTT. It yields the protein CASSIVGATDTQYF.

The chain couples TRBV29-1 to TRBJ2-3; D perhaps matches TRBD1 (6 bases). CDR1 SQVTM and CDR2 ANQGSEA come from the germline V gene. The CDR3 totals 13 residues. Trimming cost V 4 bases and J 4 bases, with 12 bases left between them. CDR3 DNA: TGCAGCGTTGTCAGGGGAGACCCAGATACGCAGTATTTT. Its protein is CSVVRGDPDTQYF.

The rearrangement uses TRBV19 and TRBJ2-2; 7 bases are a match to TRBD1. The CDR3 sequence is 14 residues long. CDR1 LNHDA and CDR2 SQIVND come from the germline V gene (reference sequence). After removal of 4 bases from V and 1 base from J, the junction contained 0 bases not matched to a gene. The CDR3 DNA reads TGTGCCAGTAGTAGGGACAGGAACACCGGGGAGCTGTTTTTT. The encoded protein is CASSRDRNTGELFF.

The genes are TRBV25-1 and TRBJ1-2; TRBD1 aligns across 9 bases. The CDR3 runs to 13 residues. V shed 4 bases, J shed 6 bases, and the junction held 3 bases outside the gene matches. Looked up from germline, CDR1 is MGHDK and CDR2 is SYGVNS. The CDR3 nucleotides read TGTGCCAGCAGTGCACGGACAGGGGATGGCTACACCTTC. It codes for CASSARTGDGYTF.

The V gene is TRBV11-2, the J gene TRBJ1-1; no firm D call. This CDR3 contains 14 residues. Germline CDR1 SGHAT, CDR2 FQNNGV. V was pared by 3 bases and J by 4 bases, with 12 bases between. The CDR3 sequence: CASSFVGWTTEAFF. The CDR3 DNA follows: TGTGCCAGCAGCTTCGTAGGGTGGACCACTGAAGCTTTCTTT.

The chain joins TRBV27 to TRBJ1-3, with 9 nucleotides matching TRBD1. The CDR3 length is 16 residues. V lost 5 bases and J lost 0; bases outside the gene matches: 5. Germline V gene data show CDR1 as MNHEY and CDR2 as SMNVEV (reference sequence). CDR3 amino acids: CASSHGQGISGNTIYF. CDR3 DNA sequence: TGTGCCAGCAGTCACGGACAGGGGATCTCTGGAAACACCATATATTTT.

V is TRBV7-3 and J is TRBJ1-1; D is unclear. The CDR3 sequence is 14 residues long. Germline V lookup: CDR1 SGHTA, CDR2 FQGTGA. V was clipped by 6 bases and J by 0 bases, with 11 bases between them. CDR3 loop: CASSLDRVNTEAFF. The DNA of the CDR3 is TGTGCCAGCAGTTTGGACCGGGTGAACACTGAAGCTTTCTTT.

J is TRBJ1-3 and V is TRBV4-1, with D hard to call. The CDR3 sequence is 15 residues long. Germline CDR1 MGHRA, CDR2 YSYEKL. The germline V and J ends were trimmed by 1 base and 3 bases, with 10 bases remaining between them. CDR3 bases: TGCGCCAGCAGCCAAGCCGCCGTGGGTGGAAACACCATATATTTT. It yields the protein CASSQAAVGGNTIYF.

DNA for the CDR3: TGTGCCACCGAGTCGACTGTAGCCAAAAACATTCAGTACTTC. Its translation is CATESTVAKNIQYF. The V and J genes are TRBV28 and TRBJ2-4; D gene uncertain. The CDR3 has 14 amino acids. Looked up from germline, CDR1 is MDHEN and CDR2 is SYDVKM. The V end lost 10 bases, the J end lost 0 bases, and 13 bases lay between the germline ends.